This T cell receptor beta chain stems from a study of shared clonotypes between healthy human individuals. Study-wide results and limits: As a rule, naive subsets had a larger estimated richness than memory subsets.

The input for sorted-subset replicate PCRs was around 210 ng DNA, some 28,000 T cell genomes. Sequencing used immunoSEQ multiplex PCR; TCRdb keeps in-frame clones, though not all of them. Here the sample spans hundreds of thousands of clones, about 95% being singletons. In its sample, this clone was seen once. Antigen unknown. CD45RO-negative, CCR7-positively selected cells formed the naive CD8 fraction, excluding terminally differentiated effector memory CD45RA+ cells. Healthy HIV-negative adults with no recent acute infections or vaccinations were recruited as donors. This TCR was sampled from a young woman in good health. Sequenced: naive CD8+ T cells sorted from blood.

For the CDR3, the DNA is TGTGCCAGTAGTATCTCAGCGGACTACCTCTACGAGCAGTACTTC. Translating gives CASSISADYLYEQYF. V usage is TRBV19 and J usage is TRBJ2-7; a possible D gene is TRBD2 (6 bases). This CDR3 has 15 amino acids. V lost 3 bases and J lost 3, with 15 bases in between. Germline CDR1 is LNHDA and CDR2 is SQIVND (reference sequence).